This T cell receptor beta chain was sequenced in a study of T cell repertoires in aging, cancer and after chemotherapy. Study background: Healthy donor repertoires were recorded over several months to years and showed clear clonal overlap. Study-wide results and caveats: Across the chemotherapy interval, each cancer cohort showed higher median generation probability, suggesting thymic rebound. In cancer patients, declining TCR diversity with age involved lost richness and lost evenness. Compared with age-matched healthy donors, untreated hematological or solid cancer patients showed higher blood TCR clonality.

Remarks on this clonotype: What it binds is unknown.

A mixed TRB-A/B primer pool amplified rearranged TRB by multiplex touch-down PCR. TCRdb passed the multiplex PCR reads through MiXCR, listing each CDR3 protein once. The sample shows just under 10,000 distinct CDR3 sequences, 37% of them seen only once. The template was genomic DNA from peripheral blood, not RNA. Trimming stripped 3 bases from V and 8 bases from J, with 17 bases between. The CDR3 is made up of 15 amino acids. Germline CDR1 is MNHEY and CDR2 is SVGEGT. The chain employs TRBV6-2 or TRBV6-3 and TRBJ2-1, with D tentatively TRBD2 (7 bases). This clonotype was obtained from a human donor in good health. The sequenced sample was blood. As DNA, the CDR3 is TGTGCCAGCAGTTATAGCGGAGACGGGGGGCATGAGCAGTTCTTC. It is translated as CASSYSGDGGHEQFF.